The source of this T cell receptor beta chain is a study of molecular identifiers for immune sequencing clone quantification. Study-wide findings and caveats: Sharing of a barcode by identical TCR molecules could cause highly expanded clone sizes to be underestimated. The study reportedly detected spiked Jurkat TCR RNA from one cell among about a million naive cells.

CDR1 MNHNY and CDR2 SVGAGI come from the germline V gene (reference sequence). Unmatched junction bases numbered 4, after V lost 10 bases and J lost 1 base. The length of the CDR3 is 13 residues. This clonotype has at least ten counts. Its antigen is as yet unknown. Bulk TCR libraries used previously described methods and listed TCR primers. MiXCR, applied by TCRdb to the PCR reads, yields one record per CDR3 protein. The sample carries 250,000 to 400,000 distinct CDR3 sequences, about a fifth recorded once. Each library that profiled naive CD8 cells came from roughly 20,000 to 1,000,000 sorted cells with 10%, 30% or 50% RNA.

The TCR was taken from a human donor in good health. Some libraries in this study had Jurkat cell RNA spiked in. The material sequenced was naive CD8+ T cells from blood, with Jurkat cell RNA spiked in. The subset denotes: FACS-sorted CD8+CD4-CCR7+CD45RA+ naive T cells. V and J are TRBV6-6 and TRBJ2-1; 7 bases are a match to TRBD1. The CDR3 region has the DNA TGTGCCACCCAACAGGGGTCCTACAATGAGCAGTTCTTC. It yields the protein CATQQGSYNEQFF.